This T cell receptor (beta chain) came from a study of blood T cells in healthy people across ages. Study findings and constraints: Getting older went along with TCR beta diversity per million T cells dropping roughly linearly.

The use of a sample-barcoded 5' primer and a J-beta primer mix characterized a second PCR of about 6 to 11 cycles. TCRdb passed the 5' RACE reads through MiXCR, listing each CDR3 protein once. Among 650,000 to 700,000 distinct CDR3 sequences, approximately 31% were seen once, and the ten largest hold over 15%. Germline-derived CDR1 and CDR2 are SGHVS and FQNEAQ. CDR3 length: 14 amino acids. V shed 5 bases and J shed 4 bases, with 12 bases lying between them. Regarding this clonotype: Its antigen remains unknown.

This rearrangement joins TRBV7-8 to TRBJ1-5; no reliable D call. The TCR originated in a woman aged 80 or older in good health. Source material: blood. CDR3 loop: CASSPPLGNQPQHF. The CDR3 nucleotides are TGTGCCAGCAGCCCCCCGCTGGGAAATCAGCCCCAGCATTTT. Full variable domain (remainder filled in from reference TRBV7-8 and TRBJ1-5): GAGVSQSPRYKVAKRGQDVALRCDPISGHVSLFWYQQALGQGPEFLTYFQNEAQLDKSGLPSDRFFAERPEGSVSTLKIQRTQQEDSAVYLCASSPPLGNQPQHFGDGTRLSIL.